This T cell receptor beta chain emerged from a study of STAT5B mutations in CD4+ large granular lymphocyte leukemia. Per the germline V gene, CDR1 is SEHNR and CDR2 is FQNEAQ (reference sequence). Trimming left V 5 bases short and J 6 bases short, with 16 bases between. There are 14 residues in the CDR3. The assay was immunoSEQ multiplex PCR, and TCRdb's table has in-frame clones only and misses some. The table lists tens of thousands of clones, roughly 80% of them singletons. Points on this clone: Its target is unknown.

The study's findings and limits: Without putative leukemic clones, patient CD4-sorted repertoires remained more clonal than healthy CD4+ repertoires. No patients shared main leukemic clonotypes, though around 25% appeared at low frequency elsewhere. TRBV06-family usage was enriched in top patient clones (8/27) versus controls (2/35).

The specimen sequenced was CD4+ T cells from blood buffy coats. The sequence was obtained from a human donor in good health. This chain links TRBV7-9 with TRBJ1-2; maybe TRBD1 (5 bases). CDR3 coding DNA: TGTGCCAGCAGCGCAGGGAGTGTTGTTGATGGCTACACCTTC. This gives the protein CASSAGSVVDGYTF.